The 9 T cell receptor beta chains in this list originate from one sample, sequenced in a study of persistence of HIV-infected CD4 T cells (dated by TCRdb to 2019 to 2021). Antigen specificity for these receptors is unknown. This sample's treatment or condition label indicates: suppressive antiretroviral therapy. A pool of overlapping HIV-1 Gag 15-mer peptides, at around 1 ug per peptide per mL, was used to stimulate the cells. Responding CD4+ T cells were sorted on the basis of upregulation of both CD40 ligand and CD69. TCRbeta repertoires were sequenced from genomic DNA with the immunoSEQ hsTCRB assay version 4 in survey mode. TCRdb took over this immuneACCESS table, retaining in-frame rearrangements with V and J assigned. Such tables are incomplete; in checked studies, under half of the missing clones stem from an unresolved V gene, and the remainder is unexplained. The sample includes about 27,000 clones, with around 67% observed a single time. Less than 2% of the sample goes to the ten largest clones.

Source: CD4+ T cells sorted from PBMCs after approximately 19-hour stimulation, taken from a patient who received antiretroviral therapy. This sample's cell subset or site label indicates: CD40L+CD69+ CD4 T cells responding to HIV-1 Gag peptides. These TCRs come from an adult man with HIV who was CMV-seropositive.

CDR3 region: CASSLTAGAYEQYF. In nucleotides, the CDR3 is TGTGCCAGCAGCTTAACGGCAGGCGCCTACGAGCAGTACTTC. The chain is built from TRBV7-3 and TRBJ2-7; D gene uncertain. The germline V gene encodes CDR1 SGHTA and CDR2 FQGTGA. The CDR3 has 14 amino acids. V was pared by 0 bases and J by 2 bases, with 8 bases between. The whole variable domain, filled in from reference TRBV7-3 and TRBJ2-7, reads GAGVSQTPSNKVTEKGKYVELRCDPISGHTALYWYRQSLGQGPEFLIYFQGTGAADDSGLPNDRFFAVRPEGSVSTLKIQRTERGDSAVYLCASSLTAGAYEQYFGPGTRLTVT.

V is TRBV4-2 and J is TRBJ2-7, with 9 bases matching TRBD1. CDR3 length equals 18 residues. Unmatched junction bases numbered 15, after V lost 0 bases and J lost 6 bases. Germline V lookup: CDR1 LGHNA, CDR2 YNFKEQ. The CDR3 DNA sequence: TGTGCCAGCAGCCAAGAAGTTTGGGCGGGACAGGGAAGGATCGAGCAGTACTTC. As protein: CASSQEVWAGQGRIEQYF.

The rearrangement uses TRBV19 and TRBJ1-1, with D maybe TRBD1 (5 bases). Germline CDR1 and CDR2: LNHDA and SQIVND (reference sequence). Trimming took off 5 bases at V and 2 bases at J, with 9 bases between the two ends. The CDR3 is 13 amino acids. Here the CDR3 DNA reads TGTGCCAGTAGTGAGAGGGGTAACACTGAAGCTTTCTTT. Translating it yields CASSERGNTEAFF.

CDR3 in DNA: TGTGCCAGTAGTACCGGACTAGCGGGGGGGAAAAACATTCAGTACTTC. This codes for CASSTGLAGGKNIQYF. The rearrangement joins TRBV19 to TRBJ2-4, with 15 bases lining up with TRBD2. The CDR3 is made up of 16 amino acids. V lost 4 bases to trimming and J lost 4 bases; unmatched junction nucleotides: 2. Germline values: CDR1 LNHDA, CDR2 SQIVND (reference sequence).

The V call is TRBV19, the J call TRBJ2-3, with D possibly TRBD1 on 7 matching bases. This CDR3 spans 16 amino acids. Germline V gene data show CDR1 as LNHDA and CDR2 as SQIVND (reference sequence). V lost 1 base to trimming and J lost 4 bases, with 15 bases between them. The chain's CDR3 is CASSIVQGGPPDTQYF. The CDR3, as DNA: TGTGCCAGTAGTATAGTGCAGGGGGGCCCCCCAGATACGCAGTATTTT.

The genes are TRBV6-5 and TRBJ2-1; tentative D call: TRBD2 (6 bases). CDR3 length: 15 residues. Germline loops: CDR1 MNHEY, CDR2 SVGAGI. Trimming took 6 bases from V and 7 from J, leaving 19 bases between them. This CDR3 reads CASSGRVAASNEQFF. In DNA form, the CDR3 reads TGTGCCAGCAGCGGGCGGGTAGCGGCATCAAATGAGCAGTTCTTC.

This clone showed up just once. The chain has TRBV7-3 and TRBJ2-1; TRBD1 matches 8 bases. CDR1 is SGHTA and CDR2 is FQGTGA in the germline V gene. This CDR3 is 15 amino acids long. J lost 6 bases, V lost 5 bases, and 9 bases had no gene match. The DNA for the CDR3 is TGTGCCAGCAGCGCCGGATGGACAGGGATCAATGAGCAGTTCTTC. It translates to CASSAGWTGINEQFF.

This clone was recorded only once. Other nucleotide sequences in the sample specify the same CDR3. The CDR3, as DNA: TGCGCCAGCAGCCTAGGGACAGGCTACGAGCAGTACTTC. It encodes CASSLGTGYEQYF. The J gene is TRBJ2-7, the V gene TRBV5-1; 8 bases agree with TRBD1. Per the germline V gene, CDR1 is SGHRS and CDR2 is YFSETQ. The CDR3 extends over 13 amino acids. Trimming removed 4 bases from V and 3 bases from J; junction bases left unmatched: 3.

The V gene is TRBV6-5, the J gene TRBJ1-3; no definite D call. The CDR3 consists of 14 residues. V lost 6 bases and J lost 3, with 12 bases in between. Germline V gene data show CDR1 as MNHEY and CDR2 as SVGAGI. CDR3 sequence reads: CASSIRWDGNTIYF. CDR3 sequence (DNA): TGTGCCAGCAGCATTCGATGGGATGGAAACACCATATATTTT.